Following are 20 T cell receptor beta chains from one sample sequenced in a study of regulatory T cells in long-lasting Graves disease. Specified time point: persistent/refractory GD, antithyroid drugs over 5 years with positive TRAb. Scientists built the TCR library using RNA that was extracted from PBMCs. HTBI primers from iRepertoire and Arm-PCR of CDR3 regions yielded the TCR beta libraries. TCRdb used MiXCR to reprocess the multiplex PCR reads, holding one entry per CDR3 protein. The sample lists some 450,000 distinct CDR3 sequences, about 20% occurring once. The sample here was peripheral blood mononuclear cells (PBMCs), taken when the disease was refractory, from a patient treated with antithyroid drugs. These receptors came from a female donor with Graves disease.

The genes are TRBV27 and TRBJ2-6; D gene ambiguous. The length of the CDR3 is 14 residues. Looked up from germline, CDR1 is MNHEY and CDR2 is SMNVEV (reference sequence). The V end lost 7 bases, the J end lost 0 bases, and 7 bases lay between the germline ends. CDR3 residues: CASTPYSGANVLTF. The CDR3 coding sequence is TGTGCCAGCACCCCTTACTCTGGGGCCAACGTCCTGACTTTC.

This clonotype was found once. A much more abundant neighbour one base away suggests this may be a read error. This rearrangement joins TRBV2 to TRBJ2-7; 8 nucleotides line up with TRBD2. The CDR3 has 15 residues. V was pared by 5 bases and J by 7 bases, with 13 bases of the junction left unmatched. CDR1 and CDR2 from the germline V gene are SNHLY and FYNNEI. CDR3: CASSSSRGSGGEQYF. DNA of the CDR3: TGTGCCAGCAGTTCCAGCCGGGGCTCGGGGGGGGAGCAGTACTTC. Full variable domain (missing parts from reference TRBV2 and TRBJ2-7): EPEVTQTPSHQVTQMGQEVILRCVPISNHLYFYWYRQILGQKVEFLVSFYNNEISEKSEIFDDQFSVERPDGSNFTLKIRSTKLEDSAMYFCASSSSRGSGGEQYFGPGTRLTVT.

V is TRBV9 and J is TRBJ2-2, with D hard to call. V lost 6 bases to trimming and J lost 2 bases, with 14 bases between them. There are 15 residues in the CDR3. Germline lookup yields CDR1 SGDLS and CDR2 YYNGEE. This CDR3 is CASNFGQTNTGELFF. The CDR3 region has the DNA TGTGCCAGCAATTTTGGGCAGACCAACACCGGGGAGCTGTTTTTT.

This clonotype showed up many times. The chain recombines TRBV20-1 with TRBJ2-2; TRBD2 agrees at 14 bases. The germline V gene encodes CDR1 DFQATT and CDR2 SNEGSKA (reference sequence). CDR3 length: 16 amino acids. Germline trimming cut 6 bases from V and 3 bases from J; bases unmatched to any gene: 6. The CDR3 loop reads CSAGLAGGEDTGELFF. The CDR3 DNA reads as TGCAGTGCCGGACTAGCGGGAGGAGAGGACACCGGGGAGCTGTTTTTT.

This clonotype appeared a few times. This sequence joins TRBV12-3 or TRBV12-4 and TRBJ2-5; the D is unclear. Trimming removed 5 bases from V and 5 bases from J, with 12 bases in between. CDR3 length equals 13 residues. CDR3 DNA sequence: TGTGCCAGCAGTCGCAATCGATGGGAGACCCAGTACTTC. Residues: CASSRNRWETQYF.

This chain links TRBV9 with TRBJ2-7, with D possibly being TRBD2 (6 bases). The CDR3 contains 15 residues. Germline CDR1 is SGDLS and CDR2 is YYNGEE. The V and J ends lost 0 bases and 7 bases respectively, with 17 bases between them. The CDR3 DNA follows: TGTGCCAGCAGCGTAGCGGGGGACCCTGGATTGGAGCAGTACTTC. Translating it yields CASSVAGDPGLEQYF.

This clonotype turned up a few times. The gene calls are TRBV27 and TRBJ2-2, with D perhaps TRBD1 (6 bases). This CDR3 has 12 amino acids. Germline assignment: CDR1 MNHEY and CDR2 SMNVEV (reference sequence). Trimming took off 8 bases at V and 6 bases at J, with 10 bases between the two ends. Written as DNA, the CDR3 is TGTGCCAGCCAAAGGGGGTCCGGGGAGCTGTTTTTT. Amino acids: CASQRGSGELFF.

Only a few counts were recorded for this clonotype. This chain links TRBV20-1 with TRBJ1-1; D possibly corresponds to TRBD1 (6 bases). The germline V and J ends were trimmed by 0 bases and 3 bases, with 11 bases remaining between them. The germline V gene encodes CDR1 DFQATT and CDR2 SNEGSKA (reference sequence). The CDR3 length is 14 residues. For the CDR3, the DNA is TGCAGTGCTAGAGATCCGGCAGGGGACACTGAAGCTTTCTTT. This translates into CSARDPAGDTEAFF.

This clonotype was detected a few times. The chain couples TRBV20-1 to TRBJ1-1; D is unresolved. Germline V lookup: CDR1 DFQATT, CDR2 SNEGSKA (reference sequence). With 0 bases removed from V and 2 bases from J, the gap between germline ends came to 7 bases. The CDR3 sequence is 13 residues long. CDR3 region: CSARDIRNTEAFF. For the CDR3, the DNA is TGCAGTGCTAGAGATATAAGAAACACTGAAGCTTTCTTT.

The chain has TRBV12-3 or TRBV12-4 and TRBJ2-1, with 10 bases lining up with TRBD1. The CDR3 extends over 15 amino acids. J was trimmed by 4 bases and V by 5 bases; bases with no gene match: 5. CDR3 residues: CASSKGQGGYNEQFF. As DNA, the CDR3 is TGTGCCAGCAGTAAAGGACAGGGGGGTTACAATGAGCAGTTCTTC.

The table lists this clonotype with a few counts. CDR3 sequence (DNA): TGCAGTGCCCCTCAACGACCGGGACAGAAAGAGACCCAGTACTTC. Translated: CSAPQRPGQKETQYF. The rearrangement uses TRBV20-1 and TRBJ2-5; TRBD1 matches at 7 bases. The CDR3 is made up of 15 amino acids. Trimming took 6 bases from V and 3 from J; bases not matched to a gene: 13. In germline, CDR1 is DFQATT, CDR2 SNEGSKA (reference sequence).

This clonotype appeared a few times. The CDR3 loop is CASSPPTSPHSYEQYF. The DNA for the CDR3 is TGTGCCAGCAGCCCTCCGACTAGCCCCCACTCCTACGAGCAGTACTTC. This chain connects TRBV7-9 to TRBJ2-7, with 7 nucleotides matching TRBD2. Germline V gene data show CDR1 as SEHNR and CDR2 as FQNEAQ (reference sequence). J gave up 0 bases and V 5 bases, and 10 bases lay outside the gene matches. The CDR3 length is 16 residues.

The chain combines TRBV10-3 with TRBJ1-1; 7 bases agree with TRBD1. From germline, CDR1 is ENHRY and CDR2 SYGVKD. The ends lost 6 bases at V and 4 bases at J; junction bases unmatched: 8. CDR3 length equals 14 residues. The CDR3 loop reads CAISRGGEGTEAFF. CDR3 nucleotide sequence: TGTGCCATCAGCAGGGGGGGGGAGGGCACTGAAGCTTTCTTT.

Notes on this clonotype: Since a much larger clone is just one base distant, this may be a read error. The genes are TRBV5-6 and TRBJ2-5, with 8 bases fitting TRBD1. The V segment lost 10 bases and the J segment 9 bases; nucleotides outside the gene matches: 14. This CDR3 region has 13 residues. The germline V gene encodes CDR1 SGHDT and CDR2 YYEEEE. The CDR3 region is CAPRAGGFEAQYF. The CDR3 DNA reads as TGTGCCCCAAGGGCAGGGGGCTTTGAGGCCCAGTACTTC.

This rearrangement joins TRBV20-1 to TRBJ1-6; tentative D call: TRBD1 (6 bases). In germline, CDR1 is DFQATT, CDR2 SNEGSKA (reference sequence). V was shortened by 1 base and J by 7 bases, with 14 bases between the two germline ends. CDR3 length equals 15 residues. CDR3 region: CSARVAGQGNSPLHF. The CDR3 coding sequence is TGCAGTGCTAGAGTAGCTGGTCAGGGGAATTCACCCCTCCACTTT.

This clonotype has a handful of counts. The rearrangement uses TRBV7-6 and TRBJ2-6; tentatively, D is TRBD1 or TRBD2 (5 bases each). The V and J ends lost 5 bases and 3 bases respectively, with 14 bases between them. The CDR3 runs 16 residues. CDR1 and CDR2 from the germline V gene are SGHVS and FNYEAQ. CDR3 region: CASSNIRGVGANVLTF. Written as DNA, the CDR3 is TGTGCCAGCAGCAACATACGAGGGGTTGGGGCCAACGTCCTGACTTTC. The complete variable domain, with remaining parts taken from reference TRBV7-6 and TRBJ2-6, reads GAGVSQSPRYKVTKRGQDVALRCDPISGHVSLYWYRQALGQGPEFLTYFNYEAQQDKSGLPNDRFSAERPEGSISTLTIQRTEQRDSAMYRCASSNIRGVGANVLTFGAGSRLTVL.

The sample holds many counts of this clonotype. This chain uses TRBV2 with TRBJ2-7, with TRBD1 identical over 9 bases. V trimming: 6 bases; J trimming: 5 bases; junction bases outside the gene matches: 8. The CDR3 sequence is 14 residues long. The germline gives CDR1 SNHLY, CDR2 FYNNEI. CDR3 region: CASRDRGFGNEQYF. The CDR3 DNA sequence: TGTGCCAGCAGGGACAGGGGATTCGGGAACGAGCAGTACTTC.

This clonotype was observed a few times. The chain joins TRBV3-1 to TRBJ1-2, with 8 bases fitting TRBD1. The CDR3 contains 15 residues. Germline-derived CDR1 and CDR2 are LGHDT and YNNKEL (reference sequence). Trimming took 4 bases from V and 3 from J; bases not matched to a gene: 7. The DNA of the CDR3 is TGTGCCAGCAGCCTAAAGGGACAGGCGGACTATGGCTACACCTTC. It is translated as CASSLKGQADYGYTF.

There are a few counts of this clonotype. At one of its ends the junction is not consistent with the germline gene, which may arise from a read error. This chain links TRBV19 with TRBJ2-7; unclear D gene. Germline V gene lookup returns CDR1 LNHDA and CDR2 SQIVND (reference sequence). The CDR3 is 13 residues long. CDR3 DNA sequence: TGTGCCAGTAGTTTAGAAAGAGCCTACGAGCAGTACTTC. As protein: CASSLERAYEQYF.

This clonotype was seen repeatedly, ten times or more. In DNA form, the CDR3 reads TGTGCCACCAGTGATTTGGTAGGGGACAGCACCCAGTACTTC. It yields the protein CATSDLVGDSTQYF. V usage is TRBV24-1 and J usage is TRBJ2-5, with TRBD1 matching over 7 bases. The V gene end was trimmed by 0 bases and the J gene end by 8 bases; junction bases not matched to a gene: 5. CDR1 and CDR2 (germline): KGHDR, SFDVKD. The CDR3 covers 14 residues.